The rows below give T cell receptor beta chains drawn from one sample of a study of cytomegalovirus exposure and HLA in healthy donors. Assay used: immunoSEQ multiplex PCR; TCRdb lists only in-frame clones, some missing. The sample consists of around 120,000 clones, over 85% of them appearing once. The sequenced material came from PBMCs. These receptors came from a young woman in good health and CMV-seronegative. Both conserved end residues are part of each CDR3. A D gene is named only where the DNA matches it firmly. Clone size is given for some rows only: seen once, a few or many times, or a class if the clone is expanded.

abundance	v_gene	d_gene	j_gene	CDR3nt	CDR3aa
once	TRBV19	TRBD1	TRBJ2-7	TGTGCCAGTAGTAGGACAGGGGTATCCTACGAGCAGTACTTC	CASSRTGVSYEQYF
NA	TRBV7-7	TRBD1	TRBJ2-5	TGTGCTAGCAGCTTAGGACAGGGGAGTCAAGAGACCCAGTACTTC	CASSLGQGSQETQYF
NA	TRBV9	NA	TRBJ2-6	TGTGCCAGCAGCGTAGCTGGGCGGGGCTCTGGGGCCAACGTCCTGACTTTC	CASSVAGRGSGANVLTF
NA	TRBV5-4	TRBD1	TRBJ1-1	TGTGCCAGCAGGTCCAGACAGGGTGTTCGCACTGAAGCTTTCTTT	CASRSRQGVRTEAFF
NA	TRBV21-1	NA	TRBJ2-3	TGTGCCAGCAGACGAGGGACTAGCGGGAGAACGATGAACCGCACAGATACGCAGTATTTT	CASRRGTSGRTMNRTDTQYF
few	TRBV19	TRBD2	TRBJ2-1	TGTGCCAGTAGTTTTCTATACGGACTAGCGGAATACAATGAGCAGTTCTTC	CASSFLYGLAEYNEQFF
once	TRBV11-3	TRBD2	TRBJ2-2	TGTGCCAGCAGCTTAACCCTAGCGGGAGATACCGGGGAGCTGTTTTTT	CASSLTLAGDTGELFF
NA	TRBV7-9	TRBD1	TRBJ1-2	TGTGCCAGCATTCAGGGGGCAGCTGATGGCTACACCTTC	CASIQGAADGYTF
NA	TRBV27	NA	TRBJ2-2	TGTGCCAGCAGTTTATCAGGGGTGTTCGGGGAGCTGTTTTTT	CASSLSGVFGELFF
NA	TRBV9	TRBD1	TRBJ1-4	TGTGCCAGCAGTGCAGGGACAGAAAATGAAAAACTGTTTTTT	CASSAGTENEKLFF
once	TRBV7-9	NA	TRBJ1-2	TGTGCCAGCAGCTTAGGGCAGGGCTATGGCTACACCTTC	CASSLGQGYGYTF
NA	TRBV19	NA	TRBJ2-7	TGTGCCAGTAGTATTACTGGACACCTGTACTTC	CASSITGHLYF
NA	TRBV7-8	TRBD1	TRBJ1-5	TGTGCCAGCAGCTTAGGATCGACAGGGGTGAGCAATCAGCCCCAGCATTTT	CASSLGSTGVSNQPQHF
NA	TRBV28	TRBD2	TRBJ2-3	TGTGCCAGCAGCCCGGGGGGGGCAATAGATACGCAGTATTTT	CASSPGGAIDTQYF
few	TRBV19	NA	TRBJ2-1	TGTGCCAGTAGTATAGGGACTGTTGGTGAGCAGTTCTTC	CASSIGTVGEQFF
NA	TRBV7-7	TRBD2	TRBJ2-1	TGTGCCAGCAGCTTAGTTAGCGGGGAGTTCAATGAGCAGTTCTTC	CASSLVSGEFNEQFF
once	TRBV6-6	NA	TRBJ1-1	TGTGCCAGCGGACAGAACACTGAAGCTTTCTTT	CASGQNTEAFF
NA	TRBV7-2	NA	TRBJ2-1	TGTGCCAGCAGCTCGGACGGGGGCTCCTACAATGAGCAGTTCTTC	CASSSDGGSYNEQFF
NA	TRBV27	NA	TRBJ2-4	TGTGCCAGCAGCCTAAGGGGCACCGGCAGGGGTGATAACATTCAGTACTTC	CASSLRGTGRGDNIQYF
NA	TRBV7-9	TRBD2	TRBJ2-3	TGTGCCAGCAGCTTAGCTAGCGGGAGGGCGGATACGCAGTATTTT	CASSLASGRADTQYF
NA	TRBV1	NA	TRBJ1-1	TGCACCAGCGGCTCTCGCAGGGGGCTGAACACTGAAGCTTTCTTT	CTSGSRRGLNTEAFF
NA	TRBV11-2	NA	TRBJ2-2	TGTGCCAGCTGGCGGACAGTTAGTAACGCCGGGGAGCTGTTTTTT	CASWRTVSNAGELFF
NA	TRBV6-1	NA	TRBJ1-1	TGTGCCAGCAGAAGAGGTTTGAACACTGAAGCTTTCTTT	CASRRGLNTEAFF
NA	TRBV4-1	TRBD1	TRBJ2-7	TGCGCCAGCAGCCAAGATCGGACAGGGCGCTCCTACGAGCAGTACTTC	CASSQDRTGRSYEQYF
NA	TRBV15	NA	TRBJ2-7	TGTGCCACCAGCAGAGATTGGCAGGGCGAGCAGTACTTC	CATSRDWQGEQYF
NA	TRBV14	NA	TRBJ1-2	TGTGCCAGCAGCCGCCTAACAGGGATACCTAACTATGGCTACACCTTC	CASSRLTGIPNYGYTF
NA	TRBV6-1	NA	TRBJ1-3	TGTGCCAGCAGTGAAAACCTGAGCTCTGGAAACACCATATATTTT	CASSENLSSGNTIYF
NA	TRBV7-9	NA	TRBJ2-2	TGTGCCAGCAGCCTCCCCTCGACAGGCCTTGACACCGGGGAGCTGTTTTTT	CASSLPSTGLDTGELFF
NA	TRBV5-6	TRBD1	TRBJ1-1	TGTGCCAGCAGCTTGGCTGGACAGGGGAACACTGAAGCTTTCTTT	CASSLAGQGNTEAFF
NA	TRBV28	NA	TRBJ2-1	TGTGCCACCCTCAGCCTTCAAGCGTTCTACAATGAGCAGTTCTTC	CATLSLQAFYNEQFF
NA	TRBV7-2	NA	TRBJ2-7	TGTGCCAGCAGCCCTGCGGGGACGTACTACGAGCAGTACTTC	CASSPAGTYYEQYF
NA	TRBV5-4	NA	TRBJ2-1	TGTGCCAGCAGCTTGTTTACGGGGATTGCCTACAATGAGCAGTTCTTC	CASSLFTGIAYNEQFF
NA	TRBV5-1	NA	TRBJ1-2	TGCGCCAGCAGTAGGACAGCCGACTATGGCTACACCTTC	CASSRTADYGYTF
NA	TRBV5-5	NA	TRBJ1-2	TGTGCCAGCAGCTTGGCCGGGGAAGGAATGCCCTATGGCTACACCTTC	CASSLAGEGMPYGYTF
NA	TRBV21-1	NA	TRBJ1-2	TGTGCCAGCAGCAGGGGGAGGCGCGGCTACACCTTC	CASSRGRRGYTF
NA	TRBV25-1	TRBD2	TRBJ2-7	TGTGCCAGCAGCGTAACCACGGGACTAGACGGCTACGAGCAGTACTTC	CASSVTTGLDGYEQYF
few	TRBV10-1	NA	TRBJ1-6	TGCGCCAGCACCAAGGAAAGGGGGATCGGTTCACCCCTCCACTTT	CASTKERGIGSPLHF
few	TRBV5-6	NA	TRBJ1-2	TGTGCCAGCAGCTTGTCGGCCGCGCAGGTCCATGGCTACACCTTC	CASSLSAAQVHGYTF
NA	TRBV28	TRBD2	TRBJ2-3	TGTGCCAGCAGTTTAGAGGGAGGGGGCACAGATACGCAGTATTTT	CASSLEGGGTDTQYF
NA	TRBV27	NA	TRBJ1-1	TGTGCCAGCAGTTTTCTACAGGGTGAAGCTTTCTTT	CASSFLQGEAFF
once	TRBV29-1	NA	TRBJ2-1	TGCAGCGTTGAAGCAGCGCCCAATGAGCAGTTCTTC	CSVEAAPNEQFF
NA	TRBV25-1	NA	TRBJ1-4	TGTGCCAGCAGTGAATCAGAGGAACTGAATGAAAAACTGTTTTTT	CASSESEELNEKLFF
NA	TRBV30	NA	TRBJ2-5	TGTGCCTGGAGTGTACTCCTAGGTGATCCATGGGAGACCCAGTACTTC	CAWSVLLGDPWETQYF
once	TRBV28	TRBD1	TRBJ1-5	TGTGCCAGCAGTGGACGACAGGGGGCCGGCAATCAGCCCCAGCATTTT	CASSGRQGAGNQPQHF
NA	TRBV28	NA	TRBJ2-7	TGTGCCAGCAGTTTGGCAACCTACGAGCAGTACTTC	CASSLATYEQYF
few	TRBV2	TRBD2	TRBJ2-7	TGTGCCATCGTAACTAGCGGCTCCACCTACGAGCAGTACTTC	CAIVTSGSTYEQYF
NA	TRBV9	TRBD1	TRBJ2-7	TGTGCCAGCAGCCAAGGGGGCGCTATTACCTACGAGCAGTACTTC	CASSQGGAITYEQYF
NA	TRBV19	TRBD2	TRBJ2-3	TGTGCCAGTAGTATAGGCGGGGGTGTTTCAGGCACAGATACGCAGTATTTT	CASSIGGGVSGTDTQYF
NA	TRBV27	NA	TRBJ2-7	TGTGCCAGCAGTTTATGGGGCAGCTCCTACGAGCAGTACTTC	CASSLWGSSYEQYF